These 6 T cell receptor beta chains share one sample of origin, sequenced in a study of blood T cell repertoires in COVID-19. Only in-frame clones appear in the TCRdb table, and some are missing; sequencing was by immunoSEQ multiplex PCR. The data contain just under 150,000 clones, roughly 80% of them singletons. Input material: peripheral blood. These receptors were taken from a human donor in a cohort sampled during active COVID-19.

The chain combines TRBV24-1 with TRBJ2-3, with 12 bases identical to TRBD1. The V gene end was trimmed by 4 bases and the J gene end by 6 bases; junction bases not matched to a gene: 4. The CDR3 loop spans 15 amino acids. In germline, CDR1 is KGHDR, CDR2 SFDVKD. The DNA for the CDR3 is TGTGCCACCAGTGAGCCGGGACAGGGGGCCGATACGCAGTATTTT. This codes for CATSEPGQGADTQYF.

The chain employs TRBV10-3 and TRBJ2-1, with TRBD1 matching 11 bases. The germline CDR1 and CDR2 sequences are ENHRY and SYGVKD. V lost 5 bases to trimming and J lost 7 bases; unmatched junction nucleotides: 7. This CDR3 comprises 15 residues. In DNA form, the CDR3 reads TGTGCCATCAGTTCCGGGACAGGGGGAGAAAATGAGCAGTTCTTC. Translation gives CAISSGTGGENEQFF.

This clone was observed a single time. This chain links TRBV5-6 with TRBJ2-1; 7 bases fit TRBD2. CDR1 and CDR2 (germline): SGHDT, YYEEEE. Losses at the gene ends were 7 bases for V and 0 bases for J; bases not matched to a gene: 4. The CDR3 has 14 residues. CDR3 protein: CASSQRDSYNEQFF. In nucleotides, the CDR3 is TGTGCCAGCTCCCAGCGGGACTCCTACAATGAGCAGTTCTTC.

The chain employs TRBV9 and TRBJ1-1; a weak D match, TRBD1 (6 bases). The CDR3 has 16 amino acids. The ends were cut back, 3 bases at V and 4 bases at J, with 19 bases in the middle. The germline CDR1 and CDR2 sequences are SGDLS and YYNGEE. DNA for the CDR3: TGTGCCAGCAGCGGCGCCGCAGGGGTATTGAGCACTGAAGCTTTCTTT. Its protein product is CASSGAAGVLSTEAFF.

A few counts support this clone. The chain has TRBV19 and TRBJ2-1, with unresolved D. Germline V gives CDR1 LNHDA, CDR2 SQIVND (reference sequence). The CDR3 totals 13 residues. Trimming cost V 4 bases and J 10 bases, with 14 bases left between them. In DNA, the CDR3 is TGTGCCAGTAGTACTGACTTTCTAATCGAGCAGTTCTTC. Its translation: CASSTDFLIEQFF.

The rearrangement joins TRBV3-1 (or the pseudogene TRBV3-2) to TRBJ2-1; 9 bases are a match to TRBD2. CDR1 is LGHDT, CDR2 YNNKEL, per germline (reference sequence). Unmatched junction bases numbered 4, after V lost 4 bases and J lost 6 bases. This CDR3 is 14 amino acids long. The CDR3 bases are TGTGCCAGCAGCCGGGGACTAGCCCCCAATGAGCAGTTCTTC. Encoded protein: CASSRGLAPNEQFF.